This TCR beta chain was profiled in a study of radiotherapy plus CTLA-4 blockade in lung cancer (dated by TCRdb to 2016 to 2019). As for the study more broadly: Among enrolled patients, roughly 18% had an objective response and 25% to 35% reached disease control.

Libraries were prepared through the immunoSEQ multiplex PCR assay. TCRdb re-hosts the immuneACCESS table, in-frame sequences only. Its copies lack some clones; in the studies checked, an unresolved V gene accounts for under half of them, and the cause for the rest is not known. The table for this sample lists approximately 100,000 clones; around 83% of them were counted only once. The ten largest clones add up to approximately 3.4% of the sample. The study evaluated CTLA-4 blockade (ipilimumab) given together with focal radiation therapy in patients who had chemo-refractory metastatic non-small-cell lung cancer. CDR1 and CDR2 were assigned from the germline V gene as SGHTS and YDEGEE. The V and J ends are trimmed by 0 bases and 6 bases, leaving 9 bases between them. Spanning cysteine to phenylalanine, the CDR3 consists of 13 amino acids. Only the CDR3 region is kept as DNA, spanning 39 bases read in frame from base 1.

The paper's findings and limits, for the study overall: Early dynamic changes in blood T cell clones, together with increased serum interferon-beta after radiation, were reported as the strongest predictors of response. After treatment with radiotherapy and ipilimumab, TCR clones that came from tumors expanded in the peripheral blood.

Regarding this clone: The antigen this receptor binds is unknown. Qualities for individual bases were not recorded, and no much larger clone is one base off.

The chain is encoded by TRBV5-8 joined to TRBJ1-1; TRBD1 could be the D gene, as 5 bases match. The TCR originated in a human donor with non-small cell lung cancer who had a partial response to radiotherapy plus ipilimumab. Sequenced here: peripheral blood, sampled from a patient treated with radiotherapy plus ipilimumab. At the DNA level, the sequence is TGTGCCAGCAGCTTGGAGGGGTTCCCTGAAGCTTTCTTT. This encodes CASSLEGFPEAFF.